These 5 T cell receptor beta chains were all obtained from the same sample, sequenced in a study of regulatory T cells in long-lasting Graves disease. Documented time point: newly diagnosed GD, antithyroid drugs for less than 3 months. From RNA extracted from PBMCs, the TCR library was made. Construction of TCR beta libraries relied on iRepertoire HTBI primers and on Arm-PCR targeting CDR3 regions. MiXCR, run by TCRdb on the multiplex PCR reads, gives a single entry per CDR3 protein. The data show under 300,000 distinct CDR3 sequences, 15% to 20% seen once. The data also belong to a second study, concerning T cells in Graves' hyperthyroidism and ophthalmopathy.

The sample consisted of peripheral blood mononuclear cells (PBMCs), taken at new diagnosis, from a patient treated with antithyroid drugs. The receptor set was obtained from a woman aged 30 to 39 with Graves disease.

This clonotype has only a few counts. This chain links TRBV6-1 with TRBJ1-4; D gene ambiguous. This CDR3 contains 14 residues. The germline V gene encodes CDR1 MNHNS and CDR2 SASEGT. Trimming removed 3 bases from V and 0 bases from J, with 5 bases in between. CDR3 residues: CASSEAATNEKLFF. Written as DNA, the CDR3 is TGTGCCAGCAGTGAGGCAGCAACTAATGAAAAACTGTTTTTT.

This clonotype showed up many times. This chain joins TRBV12-5 and TRBJ2-1; D not certain. Per the germline V gene, CDR1 is LGHNT and CDR2 is FRNRAP. The CDR3 runs to 12 residues. Deletions cut 5 bases from V and 9 bases from J, with 11 bases between. The CDR3 protein is CASGEPEVEQFF. CDR3 sequence (DNA): TGTGCTAGTGGTGAGCCAGAAGTTGAGCAGTTCTTC. Variable domain in full (rest from reference TRBV12-5 and TRBJ2-1): DARVTQTPRHKVTEMGQEVTMRCQPILGHNTVFWYRQTMMQGLELLAYFRNRAPLDDSGMPKDRFSAEMPDATLATLKIQPSEPRDSAVYFCASGEPEVEQFFGPGTRLTVL.

This clonotype was found many times. This sequence joins TRBV27 and TRBJ1-2; D may be TRBD1 (5 bases). This CDR3 is 14 amino acids long. Germline loops: CDR1 MNHEY, CDR2 SMNVEV (reference sequence). Trimming left V 0 bases short and J 6 bases short, with 11 bases between. CDR3 sequence: CASSLSAGTDGYTF. For the CDR3, the DNA is TGTGCCAGCAGTTTATCAGCGGGGACGGATGGCTACACCTTC.

This clonotype was observed a few times. The chain combines TRBV15 with TRBJ1-1, with a tentative D call TRBD1 (5 bases). The germline gives CDR1 LNHNV, CDR2 YYDKDF (reference sequence). The germline V and J ends were trimmed by 0 bases and 3 bases, with 11 bases remaining between them. This CDR3 has 15 residues. CDR3 residues: CATSRDLWGDTEAFF. The CDR3, as DNA: TGTGCCACCAGCAGAGACCTTTGGGGGGACACTGAAGCTTTCTTT.

This clonotype showed up many times. This CDR3 reads CASSPWDRGYEQYF. In DNA, the CDR3 is TGTGCCAGCAGCCCCTGGGACAGGGGCTACGAGCAGTACTTC. J is TRBJ2-7 and V is TRBV11-2; 10 bases are shared with TRBD1. Germline assignment: CDR1 SGHAT and CDR2 FQNNGV. With 5 bases clipped from V and 3 bases from J, the junction kept 4 bases outside the gene matches. This CDR3 has 14 residues. Complete variable domain (other parts from reference TRBV11-2 and TRBJ2-7): EAGVAQSPRYKIIEKRQSVAFWCNPISGHATLYWYQQILGQGPKLLIQFQNNGVVDDSQLPKDRFSAERLKGVDSTLKIQPAKLEDSAVYLCASSPWDRGYEQYFGPGTRLTVT.